A single T cell receptor beta chain is shown here with its context. Its antigen remains undetermined. There are no base qualities to consult, and no much larger clone falls within one base. For CDR1 and CDR2, the germline V gene lists MGHDK and SYGVNS. The CDR3 spans 15 residues, from the cysteine through the phenylalanine. The kept DNA is CDR3 alone, 45 bases in frame from the first base. Trimmed from V: 11 bases; trimmed from J: 6 bases; junction bases lacking a gene match: 13. The data originate from a study of blood T cell repertoires in COVID-19 (dated by TCRdb to the early 2020s). About the full investigation: Collaborator samples came from the United States, Italy and Spain and covered acute and convalescent phases of COVID-19. The prospective study material was composed of cDNA or gDNA derived from T cells, B-cell-depleted T cells, or PBMCs. Deeply sampled blood TCRbeta repertoires from subjects exposed to, actively infected with, or recovered from COVID-19 were included in the dataset. A freely available public database, intended as a resource for researchers studying the immune response to SARS-CoV-2, is where the repertoires were released. The samples were drawn from two sources: the first 160 participants of the ongoing ImmuneRACE study, and about 1,300 subjects contributed by 6 global collaborators. The sample metadata nearly always contained a de-identified subject ID, COVID-19 status, age in years and sex. Where HLA class I and class II types were available, the types were taken from metadata supplied by the sample provider, not from assay-based typing. General findings and caveats noted by the study authors: Clinical and demographic metadata were provided uncurated, with the amount varying by source and participant.

The immunoSEQ Assay, a bias-controlled multiplex PCR, was used to amplify TCRbeta CDR3 regions from genomic DNA. In the paper's pipeline: The number of nucleated cells in each sample was estimated from the amplification of reference gene primers within the assay. To quantify the absolute abundance of each unique TCRbeta CDR3 rearrangement, sequence reads were collapsed and filtered. For each sample, productive Simpson clonality was calculated as the square root of Simpson's diversity index over productive rearrangements. What TCRdb holds here is the immuneACCESS table cut down to in-frame rearrangements. Part of the clones is not present; checked against another copy, under half of the missing clones reflect an unresolved V gene, and the others are unexplained. Clone size and V and J calls were adopted from that table, with D and trimming inferred from the DNA. The sample table shows 150,000 to 250,000 clones, and about 90% are seen once. The ten top clones hold 2% to 2.5% of the sample.

Participants in the prospective study were aged 18 to 89 years, lived in some 24 United States geographic areas, and enrolled through a virtual design. Cohort assignment in the prospective study relied on participant-reported clinical history from a screening survey and a study questionnaire. ImmuneRACE Cohort 3 recovered participants were defined by two consecutive negative NP/OP PCR tests, healthcare professional clearance, or symptom resolution. Each participant in the prospective study had whole blood, serum and a nasopharyngeal or oropharyngeal swab collected by mobile phlebotomists. Participants in the prospective study had the option to provide additional blood draws and questionnaires over a roughly 2-month period. Blood samples from the prospective study were shipped frozen or at room temperature prior to DNA extraction.

Recombination linked TRBV25-1 to TRBJ2-2, with TRBD2 identical over 9 junction bases. The TCR originated in a woman under 40 who had recovered from COVID-19. Sequenced material: PBMCs or T cells enriched from blood (not recorded which). The CDR3 corresponds to CARASGGGAAGELFF. The base sequence is TGTGCCCGCGCTTCGGGCGGGGGGGCGGCCGGGGAGCTGTTTTTT.